The clone carrying this T cell receptor (beta chain) appeared a few times. Antigen specificity is unknown. V gave up 10 bases and J gave up 4 bases, with 17 bases separating them. CDR3 length equals 14 residues. CDR1 is WSHSY and CDR2 is SAAADI in the germline V gene. This record comes from a study of response to subunit inactivated influenza vaccine. Study-level results: Each seasonal flu vaccination may recruit only limited new T cells, authors suggested.

TCRdb used MiXCR to reprocess the RT-PCR reads, holding one entry per CDR3 protein. The sample has roughly 650,000 distinct CDR3 sequences, about a sixth seen once. Sequencing was performed on PBMCs from blood, taken 11 to 12 days after vaccination. The receptor was isolated from a man aged 50 to 59 who received an inactivated influenza vaccine. The rearrangement joins TRBV10-2 to TRBJ2-1; D may correspond to TRBD1 or TRBD2 (5 bases each). The CDR3 here is CATLRDRGYNEQFF. DNA of the CDR3: TGCGCCACTCTCCGGGACCGGGGATACAATGAGCAGTTCTTC.